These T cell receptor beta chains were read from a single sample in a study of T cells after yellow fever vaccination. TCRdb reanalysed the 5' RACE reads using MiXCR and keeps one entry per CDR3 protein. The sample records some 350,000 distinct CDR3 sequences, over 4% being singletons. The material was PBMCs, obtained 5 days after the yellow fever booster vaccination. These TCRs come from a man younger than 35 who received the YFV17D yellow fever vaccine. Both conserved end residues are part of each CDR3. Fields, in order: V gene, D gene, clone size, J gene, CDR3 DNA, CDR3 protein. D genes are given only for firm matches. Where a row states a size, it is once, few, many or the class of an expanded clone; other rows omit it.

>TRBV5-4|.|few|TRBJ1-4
TGTGCCAGCAGCGGGCCTCCTACAGGGTCAACTAATGAAAAACTGTTTTTT
CASSGPPTGSTNEKLFF
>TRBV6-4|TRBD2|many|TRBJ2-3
TGTGCCAGCAGCACCATAGCGGGGGGGACAGATACGCAGTATTTT
CASSTIAGGTDTQYF
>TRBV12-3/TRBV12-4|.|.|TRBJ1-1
TGTGCCAGCAGTTTCGAGGGCACTGAAGCTTTCTTT
CASSFEGTEAFF
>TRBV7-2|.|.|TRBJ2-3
TGTGCCAGCAGCTTAGTGGTCCGGGCAGATACGCAGTATTTT
CASSLVVRADTQYF
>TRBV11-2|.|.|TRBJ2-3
TGTGCCAGCATCACCCAGCCAGGAAATACGCAGTATTTT
CASITQPGNTQYF
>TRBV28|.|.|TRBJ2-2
TGTGCCACCCCGGGACTCCGGGGCTCCGGGGAGCTGTTTTTT
CATPGLRGSGELFF
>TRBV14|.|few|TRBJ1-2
TGTGCCAGCAGCCAAGTAACAGGATGGAACTATGGCTACACCTTC
CASSQVTGWNYGYTF
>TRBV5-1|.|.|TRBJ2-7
TGCGCCAGTCCGGACGGCCCCTACGAGCAGTACTTC
CASPDGPYEQYF
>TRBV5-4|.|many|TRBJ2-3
TGTGCCAGCAGCTTGGCCTCCGCAGATACGCAGTATTTT
CASSLASADTQYF
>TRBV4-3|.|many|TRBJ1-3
TGCGCCAGCAGCCAAGATTCGGGAAACACCATATATTTT
CASSQDSGNTIYF
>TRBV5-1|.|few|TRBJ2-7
TGCGCCAGCAGCCGTCGCTCCACTCTTACTTACGAGCAGTACTTC
CASSRRSTLTYEQYF
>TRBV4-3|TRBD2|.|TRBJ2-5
TGCGCCAGCAGCCAAGATTTATCGCGGGGGGAGTACCAAGAGACCCAGTACTTC
CASSQDLSRGEYQETQYF
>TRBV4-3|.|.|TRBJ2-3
TGCGCCAGCAGCCAAGAAAACAGGATGATGCAGTATTTT
CASSQENRMMQYF
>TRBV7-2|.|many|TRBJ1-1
TGTGCCAGCAGCCCTGAAAGGGGAGCTGAAGCTTTCTTT
CASSPERGAEAFF
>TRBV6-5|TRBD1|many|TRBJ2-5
TGTGCCAGCAGTTACCCGGGACAGGGGGCTGAGACCCAGTACTTC
CASSYPGQGAETQYF
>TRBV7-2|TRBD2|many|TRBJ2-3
TGTGCCAGCGGGACTAGCGGGGGCACAGATACGCAGTATTTT
CASGTSGGTDTQYF
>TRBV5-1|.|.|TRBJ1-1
TGCGCCAGCAGCTTTACCTCCACGACTGAAGCTTTCTTT
CASSFTSTTEAFF
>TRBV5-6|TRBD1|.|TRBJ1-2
TGTGCCAGCAGCTCTCTTAACCGACAGGGAGGGAACTATGGCTACACCTTC
CASSSLNRQGGNYGYTF
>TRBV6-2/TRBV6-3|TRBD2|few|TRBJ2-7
TGTGCCAGCAGTTACCGTGCAGCGGGGGGCTACTACGAGCAGTACTTC
CASSYRAAGGYYEQYF
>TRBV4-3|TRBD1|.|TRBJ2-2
TGCGCCAGCAGCCAAGAGGGGGCAGGGGGCACCGGGGAGCTGTTTTTT
CASSQEGAGGTGELFF
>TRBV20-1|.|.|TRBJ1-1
TGCAGTGCTAGACAGGGTATGAACACTGAAGCTTTCTTT
CSARQGMNTEAFF
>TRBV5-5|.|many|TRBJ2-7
TGTGCCAGCAGCTTCCCGGGCTCCTACGAGCAGTACTTC
CASSFPGSYEQYF
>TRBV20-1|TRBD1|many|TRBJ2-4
TGCAGTGCCTCCTCCGACAGGGCTTACATTCAGTACTTC
CSASSDRAYIQYF
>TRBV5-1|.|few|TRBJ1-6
TGCGCCAGTAGGGCCCCAGGGAGCTCCTATAATTCACCCCTCCACTTT
CASRAPGSSYNSPLHF
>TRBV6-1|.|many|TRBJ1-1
TGTGCCAGCAGCCTCATCACAGGCGACGGTGAAGCTTTCTTT
CASSLITGDGEAFF
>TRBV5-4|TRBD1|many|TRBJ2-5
TGTGCCAGCAGCAGACAGGGAGCGGTAGAGACCCAGTACTTC
CASSRQGAVETQYF
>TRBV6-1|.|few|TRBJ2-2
TGTGCCAGCAGTGTTACCCGGGACACAGAAACCGGGGAGCTGTTTTTT
CASSVTRDTETGELFF
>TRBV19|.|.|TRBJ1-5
TGTGCCAGTACCCTAGGACAATTCGGGGAAACGCAGCCCCAGCATTTT
CASTLGQFGETQPQHF
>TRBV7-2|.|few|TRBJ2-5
TGTGCCAGCAGCCCAACAGACTTCCGAGAGACCCAGTACTTC
CASSPTDFRETQYF
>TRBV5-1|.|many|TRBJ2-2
TGCGCCAGCAGCTGGGCCGGGACGATAGTCCCCGGGGAGCTGTTTTTT
CASSWAGTIVPGELFF
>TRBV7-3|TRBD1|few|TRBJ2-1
TGTGCCAGCAGCGGGACAGACTACAATGAGCAGTTCTTC
CASSGTDYNEQFF
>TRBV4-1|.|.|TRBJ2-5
TGCGCCAGCAGCCAAGGCCCAGAAGAGACCCAGTACTTC
CASSQGPEETQYF
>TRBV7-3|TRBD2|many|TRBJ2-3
TGTGCCAGCAGCGCCAACGGGGCGGGGGTGGCAGGGACGCAGTATTTT
CASSANGAGVAGTQYF
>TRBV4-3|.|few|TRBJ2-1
TGCGCCAGCAGCCAAGAGGGACCCCGGGACCGCAACAATGAGCAGTTCTTC
CASSQEGPRDRNNEQFF
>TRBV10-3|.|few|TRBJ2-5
TGTGCCATCAGTGAGTCGAGGTCACGGGAGACCCAGTACTTC
CAISESRSRETQYF
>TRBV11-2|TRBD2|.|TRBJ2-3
TGTGCCAGCAGCTTAGTTTCGCGGGGGGGCGTCCTGAGCACAGATACGCAGTATTTT
CASSLVSRGGVLSTDTQYF
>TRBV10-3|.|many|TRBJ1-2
TGTGCCATCCCTGACCGGGGGGTCGGCTATGGCTACACCTTC
CAIPDRGVGYGYTF
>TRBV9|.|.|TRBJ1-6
TGTGCCAGCAGGACCGGGCCATCAAATTCACCCCTCCACTTT
CASRTGPSNSPLHF
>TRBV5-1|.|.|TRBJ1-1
TGCGCCAGCAGCTTGGAGGGGGGCAGTACCTACACTGAAGCTTTCTTT
CASSLEGGSTYTEAFF